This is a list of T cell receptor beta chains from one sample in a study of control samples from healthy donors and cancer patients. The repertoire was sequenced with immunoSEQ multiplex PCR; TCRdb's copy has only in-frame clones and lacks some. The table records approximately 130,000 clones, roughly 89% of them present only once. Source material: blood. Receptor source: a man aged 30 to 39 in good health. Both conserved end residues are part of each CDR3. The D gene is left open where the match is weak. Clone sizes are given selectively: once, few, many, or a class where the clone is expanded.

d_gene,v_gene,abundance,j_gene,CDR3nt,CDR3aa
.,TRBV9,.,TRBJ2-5,TGTGCCAGCACCAAAGGGGGGAATCCCGGGAGCTTAGAGACCCAGTACTTC,CASTKGGNPGSLETQYF
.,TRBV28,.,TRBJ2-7,TGTGCCAGCAGACCTGATGTTCTGAACGAGCAGTACTTC,CASRPDVLNEQYF
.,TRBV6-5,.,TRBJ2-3,TGTGCCAGCAGTTCGACGTGGGCGCCTAGCACAGATACGCAGTATTTT,CASSSTWAPSTDTQYF
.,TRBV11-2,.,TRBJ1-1,TGTGCCAGCAGCTTAGGTGCGACCCTGGCCGCTTTCTTT,CASSLGATLAAFF
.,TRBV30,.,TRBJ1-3,TGTGCCTGGAGTGGAGGGTTTGGAAACACCATATATTTT,CAWSGGFGNTIYF
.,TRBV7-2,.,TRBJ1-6,TGTGCCAGCAGCTTAGACGGCGGTTCGAATTCACCCCTCCACTTT,CASSLDGGSNSPLHF
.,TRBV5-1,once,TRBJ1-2,TGCGCCAGCAGCTTGGCAGCGGATGGCTACACCTTC,CASSLAADGYTF
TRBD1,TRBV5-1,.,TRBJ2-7,TGCGCCAGCAGCACCGGGACAGAGGCCTACGAGCAGTACTTC,CASSTGTEAYEQYF
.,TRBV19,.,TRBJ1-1,TGTGCCAGTAGTATCCTGGACAGTTGGAGAGGAGCTGAAGCTTTCTTT,CASSILDSWRGAEAFF
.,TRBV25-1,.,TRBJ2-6,TGTGCCAGCAGTGTTCAGGGTTTATCTGGGGCCAACGTCCTGACTTTC,CASSVQGLSGANVLTF
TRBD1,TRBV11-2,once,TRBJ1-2,TGTGCCAGCGGCTTGGGGACAGCTTATGGCTACACCTTC,CASGLGTAYGYTF
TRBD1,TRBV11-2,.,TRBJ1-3,TGTGCCAGCAGCTTGACAGGGGATGCTGGAAACACCATATATTTT,CASSLTGDAGNTIYF
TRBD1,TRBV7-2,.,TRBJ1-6,TGTGCCAGCAGCTGGGGACAGGGGTATAATTCACCCCTCCACTTT,CASSWGQGYNSPLHF
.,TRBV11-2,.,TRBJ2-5,TGTGCCAGCAGGGAGGGGGTGGTAGAGACCCAGTACTTC,CASREGVVETQYF
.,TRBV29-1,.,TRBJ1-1,TGCAGCGTTCAGCGGGACGAGGGCAACACTGAAGCTTTCTTT,CSVQRDEGNTEAFF
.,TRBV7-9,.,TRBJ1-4,TGTGCCAGCAGCTTGGGGGCATCGGATGAAAAACTGTTTTTT,CASSLGASDEKLFF
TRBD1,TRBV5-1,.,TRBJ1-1,TGCGCCAGCAGCCCGGACAGGGGGTTCGACACTGAAGCTTTCTTT,CASSPDRGFDTEAFF
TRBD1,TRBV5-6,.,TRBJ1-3,TGTGCCAGCAGCTTAGACAGGGGGCTTGGAAACACCATATATTTT,CASSLDRGLGNTIYF
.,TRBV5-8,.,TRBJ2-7,TGTGCCAGCAGCCGGAGGGGTCCCAACGAGCAGTACTTC,CASSRRGPNEQYF
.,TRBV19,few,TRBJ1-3,TGTGCCAGTGGGCCACAGGGTCCTGGAAACACCATATATTTT,CASGPQGPGNTIYF
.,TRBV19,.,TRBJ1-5,TGTGCCAGTAGTAGCATAACAGGGAAGGGCAATCAGCCCCAGCATTTT,CASSSITGKGNQPQHF
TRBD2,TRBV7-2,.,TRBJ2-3,TGTGCCAGCAGCTTAAGCCCTAGCGGGGTAGGGGATACGCAGTATTTT,CASSLSPSGVGDTQYF
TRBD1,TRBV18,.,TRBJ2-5,TGTGCCAGCTCACCCTCGGACAGGGGGCATGGGGAGACCCAGTACTTC,CASSPSDRGHGETQYF
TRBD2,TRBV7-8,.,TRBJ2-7,TGTGCCAGCAGCCCACCGGGGCTAGCGGGGGGGTACGAGCAGTACTTC,CASSPPGLAGGYEQYF
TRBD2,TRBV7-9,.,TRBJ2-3,TGTGCCAGCAGCTTAGGGACTAGCGGGGTCACAGATACGCAGTATTTT,CASSLGTSGVTDTQYF
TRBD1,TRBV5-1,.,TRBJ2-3,TGCGCCAGCAGCTTGGGACTGGGACAGGGGACAGATACGCAGTATTTT,CASSLGLGQGTDTQYF
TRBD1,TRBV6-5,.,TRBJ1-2,TGTGCCAGCAGTTACTCAGGGGGCTCTGGCTACACCTTC,CASSYSGGSGYTF
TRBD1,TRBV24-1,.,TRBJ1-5,TGTGCCACCAGTGATCCGGGACAGAACAATCAGCCCCAGCATTTT,CATSDPGQNNQPQHF
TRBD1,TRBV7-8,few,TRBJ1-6,TGTGCCAGCAGGCCCTTCAGGGGGGATACTTCACCCCTCCACTTT,CASRPFRGDTSPLHF
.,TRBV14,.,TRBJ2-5,TGTGCCAGCAGTCAGACAGGCTTCTCGGGGGAGACCCAGTACTTC,CASSQTGFSGETQYF
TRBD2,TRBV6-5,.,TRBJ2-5,TGTGCCAGCAGTTACTCGGGTAGCGGGAAAGAGGGGACCCAGTACTTC,CASSYSGSGKEGTQYF
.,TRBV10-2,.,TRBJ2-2,TGCGCCAGCAGTGAAACAGGGTACACCGGGGAGCTGTTTTTT,CASSETGYTGELFF
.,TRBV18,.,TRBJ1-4,TGTGCCAGCTCTCGGGACGGGCCTCCTAATGAAAAACTGTTTTTT,CASSRDGPPNEKLFF
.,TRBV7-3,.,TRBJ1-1,TGTGCCAGCAGCTTGACGTGGAACACTGAAGCTTTCTTT,CASSLTWNTEAFF
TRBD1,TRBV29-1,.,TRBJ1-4,TGCAGCGTTCGGCGGCAGGGGGGTTCGACTAATGAAAAACTGTTTTTT,CSVRRQGGSTNEKLFF
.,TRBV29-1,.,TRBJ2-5,TGCAGCGTCTGGGACGGGGGAGAGACCCAGTACTTC,CSVWDGGETQYF
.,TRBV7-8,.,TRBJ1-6,TGTGCCAGCAGGGAAGGGGCACAGCCTAATTCACCCCTCCACTTT,CASREGAQPNSPLHF
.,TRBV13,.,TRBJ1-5,TGTGCCAGCAGCCAGGGGAGGGCCCCCAATCAGCCCCAGCATTTT,CASSQGRAPNQPQHF
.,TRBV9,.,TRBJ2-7,TGTGCCAGCAGCGTAGGGGGGGCCGAGCAGTACTTC,CASSVGGAEQYF
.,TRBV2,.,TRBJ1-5,TGTGCCAGCAGGGAGGACTTGGGCAATCAGCCCCAGCATTTT,CASREDLGNQPQHF